Included here is one TCR beta chain sequence, with context. With a J-beta primer mix and a sample-barcoded 5' primer, a second PCR ran about 6 to 11 cycles. The study obtained at least 3 million CDR3-containing paired-end reads from every sample. TCRdb called the 5' RACE reads again in MiXCR, with one record for every CDR3 protein. The sample records hundreds of thousands of distinct CDR3 sequences, roughly 21% being singletons. The CDR3 contains 15 residues. The germline V gene has CDR1 LGHDT and CDR2 YNNKEL (reference sequence). Losses at the gene ends were 4 bases for V and 2 bases for J; bases not matched to a gene: 6. The data are from a study of blood T cells in healthy people across ages.

Sequencing used blood. The TCR was taken from a man between 65 and 85 years old in good health. The chain recombines TRBV3-1 with TRBJ2-7; 9 bases agree with TRBD2. The DNA for the CDR3 is TGTGCCAGCAGCCCCGCAGCGGGAGGACCCTACGAGCAGTACTTC. Protein sequence: CASSPAAGGPYEQYF.